A selection of T cell receptor beta chains follows, all from one sample in a study of cytomegalovirus exposure and HLA in healthy donors. Clones were read by immunoSEQ multiplex PCR, and TCRdb kept only the in-frame ones, dropping some. Here the sample spans around 200,000 clones, 85% being singletons. The sequencing input was PBMCs. Receptor source: a woman aged 45-65 years in good health and CMV-seronegative. The CDR3 runs from the conserved cysteine through the conserved F or W. Each record gives: CDR3 DNA, CDR3 protein, V gene, clone size, J gene, D gene. D genes are given only for firm matches. Clone size is given for some rows only: seen once, a few or many times, or a class if the clone is expanded.

cdr3_nt: TGTGCCAGCAGCCCACAGGCCGGTTCGGACTACGAGCAGTACTTC
cdr3_aa: CASSPQAGSDYEQYF
v_call: TRBV7-9
clone_size: -
j_call: TRBJ2-7
d_call: -

cdr3_nt: TGTGCCAGCAGCTTAGGGGGCGCGTCTACCTACGAGCAGTACTTC
cdr3_aa: CASSLGGASTYEQYF
v_call: TRBV7-2
clone_size: -
j_call: TRBJ2-7
d_call: -

cdr3_nt: TGCAGCGCCAAAGCGGGGGGCCCGAACACTGAAGCTTTCTTT
cdr3_aa: CSAKAGGPNTEAFF
v_call: TRBV29-1
clone_size: -
j_call: TRBJ1-1
d_call: -

cdr3_nt: TGTGCCAGTAGTATAGTCTCGACTAGCGGGAGATACGAGCAGTACTTC
cdr3_aa: CASSIVSTSGRYEQYF
v_call: TRBV19
clone_size: -
j_call: TRBJ2-7
d_call: TRBD2

cdr3_nt: TGTGCCAGCTCACCAATCTCATTTTCAAGCGGGGGGACTGGAAACACCATATATTTT
cdr3_aa: CASSPISFSSGGTGNTIYF
v_call: TRBV18
clone_size: -
j_call: TRBJ1-3
d_call: -

cdr3_nt: TGTGCCAGCAGCCCACGGACTAGCGGATCCTACGAGCAGTACTTC
cdr3_aa: CASSPRTSGSYEQYF
v_call: TRBV7-9
clone_size: -
j_call: TRBJ2-7
d_call: TRBD2

cdr3_nt: TGTGCCAGCAGTCCCGGGCCGGGACAGATGAACACTGAAGCTTTCTTT
cdr3_aa: CASSPGPGQMNTEAFF
v_call: TRBV28
clone_size: few
j_call: TRBJ1-1
d_call: TRBD1

cdr3_nt: TGCGCCAGCAGCTTGTTTAGCGCCAGCACAGATACGCAGTATTTT
cdr3_aa: CASSLFSASTDTQYF
v_call: TRBV5-1
clone_size: few
j_call: TRBJ2-3
d_call: -

cdr3_nt: TGCGCCAGCAGCTTGGGGGGACAGGAATACGAGCAGTACTTC
cdr3_aa: CASSLGGQEYEQYF
v_call: TRBV5-1
clone_size: -
j_call: TRBJ2-7
d_call: TRBD1

cdr3_nt: TGTGCCAGCAGTTCGGGACAGGCCAAAGCAATCGGCTACACCTTC
cdr3_aa: CASSSGQAKAIGYTF
v_call: TRBV28
clone_size: -
j_call: TRBJ1-2
d_call: TRBD1

cdr3_nt: TGTGCCAGCTCACCCCGACAGGAAGGAATGTTTTTT
cdr3_aa: CASSPRQEGMFF
v_call: TRBV18
clone_size: once
j_call: TRBJ1-4
d_call: -

cdr3_nt: TGTGCCAGCAGCCCAGGCAGCTCTGGAAACACCATATATTTT
cdr3_aa: CASSPGSSGNTIYF
v_call: TRBV6-6
clone_size: -
j_call: TRBJ1-3
d_call: -

cdr3_nt: TGTGCCAGCTCACGGCAGGGACAGGGCTACGAGCAGTACTTC
cdr3_aa: CASSRQGQGYEQYF
v_call: TRBV18
clone_size: -
j_call: TRBJ2-7
d_call: TRBD1

cdr3_nt: TGTGCCAGCCGAATAGGACTAGCGGGCCATAATGAGCAGTTCTTC
cdr3_aa: CASRIGLAGHNEQFF
v_call: TRBV28
clone_size: -
j_call: TRBJ2-1
d_call: TRBD2

cdr3_nt: TGTGCCAGCAGTATAGGGACATCCTCCTCTGGGGCCAACGTCCTGACTTTC
cdr3_aa: CASSIGTSSSGANVLTF
v_call: TRBV27
clone_size: -
j_call: TRBJ2-6
d_call: -

cdr3_nt: TGTGCCAGCTCACGGGACAGGGTTGTGTCTGGGAACACTGAAGCTTTCTTT
cdr3_aa: CASSRDRVVSGNTEAFF
v_call: TRBV18
clone_size: -
j_call: TRBJ1-1
d_call: TRBD1

cdr3_nt: TGTGCCAGTGAACTAGCGGGAGCAAATGAGCAGTTCTTC
cdr3_aa: CASELAGANEQFF
v_call: TRBV7-8
clone_size: -
j_call: TRBJ2-1
d_call: TRBD2

cdr3_nt: TGTGCCAGCAGCGGACTGGCCTCTAGCACAGATACGCAGTATTTT
cdr3_aa: CASSGLASSTDTQYF
v_call: TRBV7-9
clone_size: -
j_call: TRBJ2-3
d_call: -

cdr3_nt: TGTGCCAGCAGTGACCCACTCGGGACAGGGTCCCACAATGAGCAGTTCTTC
cdr3_aa: CASSDPLGTGSHNEQFF
v_call: TRBV25-1
clone_size: -
j_call: TRBJ2-1
d_call: TRBD1

cdr3_nt: TGTGCCAGCAGTCCTCGGACAGGGGGGACCAATCAGCCCCAGCATTTT
cdr3_aa: CASSPRTGGTNQPQHF
v_call: TRBV28
clone_size: -
j_call: TRBJ1-5
d_call: TRBD1

cdr3_nt: TGCGCCAGCTGTACTAGCGGAGCCTACAATGAGCAGTTCTTC
cdr3_aa: CASCTSGAYNEQFF
v_call: TRBV10-2
clone_size: -
j_call: TRBJ2-1
d_call: TRBD2

cdr3_nt: TGCGCCAGCAGCCATCCGCCGGGTAATGAGCAGTTCTTC
cdr3_aa: CASSHPPGNEQFF
v_call: TRBV10-1
clone_size: -
j_call: TRBJ2-1
d_call: -

cdr3_nt: TGTGCCAGCAGCTTAGGGACAGGAAAAGAGACCCAGTACTTC
cdr3_aa: CASSLGTGKETQYF
v_call: TRBV7-2
clone_size: -
j_call: TRBJ2-5
d_call: TRBD1

cdr3_nt: TGTGCCAGCAGTGATTCATCTAGCGGCTCCTACGAGCAGTACTTC
cdr3_aa: CASSDSSSGSYEQYF
v_call: TRBV2
clone_size: -
j_call: TRBJ2-7
d_call: TRBD2

cdr3_nt: TGTGCCAGCCTCTTCGGGGGGACCCAGTACTTC
cdr3_aa: CASLFGGTQYF
v_call: TRBV28
clone_size: few
j_call: TRBJ2-5
d_call: -

cdr3_nt: TGTGCCAGCTCACCATACGAGACAGGGACCCACGAGCAGTACTTC
cdr3_aa: CASSPYETGTHEQYF
v_call: TRBV18
clone_size: few
j_call: TRBJ2-7
d_call: TRBD1